A single sample gave rise to the 27 T cell receptor beta chains below, sequenced in a study of blood T cell repertoires in COVID-19. Libraries were prepared by immunoSEQ multiplex PCR; TCRdb keeps only in-frame clonotypes and omits some of them. The data contain roughly 220,000 clones, roughly nine tenths of them singletons. Sequenced: peripheral blood. The origin of the receptors is a woman between 50 and 59 years old with COVID-19, enrolled during active disease.

In this sample, this clone turned up a few times. This chain joins TRBV7-2 and TRBJ1-5; no firm D call. This CDR3 is built from 14 residues. Germline CDR1 is SGHTA and CDR2 is FQGNSA. V lost 4 bases and J 6 bases, leaving 13 bases between the germline ends. CDR3 bases: TGTGCCAGCAGCTACAGTTTGGCGGGTCAGCCCCAGCATTTT. Amino acids: CASSYSLAGQPQHF.

This chain joins TRBV10-3 and TRBJ1-4; 9 bases align to TRBD1. The trim removed 5 bases at V and 4 bases at J, leaving 11 bases unmatched. The CDR3 covers 17 residues. Germline-derived CDR1 and CDR2 are ENHRY and SYGVKD. The CDR3 region is CAISPGTGTTLNEKLFF. In DNA form, the CDR3 reads TGTGCCATCAGTCCCGGGACAGGGACTACTCTTAATGAAAAACTGTTTTTT.

The J gene is TRBJ2-2, the V gene TRBV7-2; D is possibly TRBD2 (6 bases). CDR3 length: 15 amino acids. Per germline, CDR1 SGHTA and CDR2 FQGNSA. V was trimmed by 4 bases and J by 7 bases, leaving 16 bases between them. The CDR3 reads CASSSGRLRDGELFF. The CDR3 DNA sequence: TGTGCCAGCAGCTCAGGGAGGTTGAGGGACGGGGAGCTGTTTTTT.

The chain joins TRBV27 to TRBJ2-6, with unresolved D. The germline CDR1 and CDR2 sequences are MNHEY and SMNVEV (reference sequence). V lost 0 bases and J lost 0, with 3 bases in between. This CDR3 has 15 amino acids. The CDR3 DNA reads as TGTGCCAGCAGTTTATCCGGCTCTGGGGCCAACGTCCTGACTTTC. This sequence encodes CASSLSGSGANVLTF.

This chain joins TRBV7-2 and TRBJ2-3; 10 nucleotides match TRBD2. V trimming: 5 bases; J trimming: 6 bases; junction bases outside the gene matches: 2. This CDR3 has 13 residues. Germline-derived CDR1 and CDR2 are SGHTA and FQGNSA. CDR3 protein: CASSAGLADTQYF. In DNA form, the CDR3 reads TGTGCCAGCAGCGCGGGACTAGCGGATACGCAGTATTTT.

This chain connects TRBV10-3 to TRBJ1-1; the match to TRBD1 covers 8 bases. Germline-derived CDR1 and CDR2 are ENHRY and SYGVKD. V shed 11 bases and J 5 bases; nucleotides not matched to a gene: 7. The CDR3 spans 12 residues. CDR3 nucleotides: TGTGCCTCCAAGGACAGGGTAACTGAAGCTTTCTTT. Its protein product is CASKDRVTEAFF.

The chain employs TRBV24-1 and TRBJ2-2, with D hard to call. Trimming took 12 bases from V and 1 from J, leaving 23 bases between them. This CDR3 has 17 amino acids. Germline V gene lookup returns CDR1 KGHDR and CDR2 SFDVKD. This CDR3 is CAQFKRPRHLNTGELFF. The DNA of the CDR3 is TGTGCCCAATTTAAAAGGCCCAGACATTTGAACACCGGGGAGCTGTTTTTT.

The chain carries TRBV7-9 and TRBJ1-5; a weak D match, TRBD1 (5 bases). CDR3 length: 13 residues. In germline, CDR1 is SEHNR, CDR2 FQNEAQ (reference sequence). V was clipped by 6 bases and J by 5 bases, with 11 bases between them. The DNA of the CDR3 is TGTGCCAGCAGTTCTCAGGGTGATCAGCCCCAGCATTTT. Translation gives CASSSQGDQPQHF.

This clone was detected only once. The V and J genes are TRBV18 and TRBJ1-1, with no clear D. The CDR3 contains 15 residues. CDR1 is KGHSH, CDR2 LQKENI, per germline. Trimming removed 2 bases at V and 4 bases at J, with 14 bases between. The CDR3 protein is CASSPVMGSGTEAFF. The CDR3 region has the DNA TGTGCCAGCTCACCAGTGATGGGGAGCGGCACTGAAGCTTTCTTT.

This clone turned up a few times. The sample has other DNA sequences that encode this CDR3 too. The V and J genes are TRBV6-5 and TRBJ1-5; possible D gene TRBD1, 5 bases. The CDR3 sequence is 14 residues long. Germline loops: CDR1 MNHEY, CDR2 SVGAGI. Trimming shortened V by 8 bases and J by 4 bases, and 15 bases separated the two germline ends. The CDR3, as DNA: TGTGCCAGCCGAACCGACAGTTTTAATCAGCCCCAGCATTTT. Amino acids: CASRTDSFNQPQHF.

The CDR3 DNA sequence: TGTGCCAGCAGCACCCGAGACAGAATTCCCTACAATGAGCAGTTCTTC. Its protein is CASSTRDRIPYNEQFF. The V call is TRBV11-2, the J call TRBJ2-1; a weak D match, TRBD1 (5 bases). The V gene's germline CDR1 is SGHAT and CDR2 FQNNGV. This CDR3 comprises 16 residues. V was pared by 5 bases and J by 2 bases, with 16 bases between.

This rearrangement joins TRBV11-2 to TRBJ2-7, with TRBD1 matching over 11 bases. From germline, CDR1 is SGHAT and CDR2 FQNNGV. The CDR3 runs to 17 residues. V was pared by 5 bases and J by 1 base, with 10 bases of the junction left unmatched. In DNA form, the CDR3 reads TGTGCCAGCAGCGCCGGGACAGGGGGAACAACTTCCTACGAGCAGTACTTC. This translates into CASSAGTGGTTSYEQYF. Full variable domain (remainder filled in from reference TRBV11-2 and TRBJ2-7): EAGVAQSPRYKIIEKRQSVAFWCNPISGHATLYWYQQILGQGPKLLIQFQNNGVVDDSQLPKDRFSAERLKGVDSTLKIQPAKLEDSAVYLCASSAGTGGTTSYEQYFGPGTRLTVT.

V usage is TRBV9 and J usage is TRBJ2-1; D unresolved. The germline CDR1 and CDR2 sequences are SGDLS and YYNGEE. The ends were cut back, 2 bases at V and 5 bases at J, with 5 bases in the middle. The CDR3 length is 12 residues. DNA of the CDR3: TGTGCCAGCAGCGTCATCCACAATGAGCAGTTCTTC. Residues: CASSVIHNEQFF. The full variable domain, with the rest looked up from reference TRBV9 and TRBJ2-1, is DSGVTQTPKHLITATGQRVTLRCSPRSGDLSVYWYQQSLDQGLQFLIQYYNGEERAKGNILERFSAQQFPDLHSELNLSSLELGDSALYFCASSVIHNEQFFGPGTRLTVL.

The gene calls are TRBV6-2 or TRBV6-3 and TRBJ1-1; tentative D call: TRBD1 (5 bases). The CDR3 is 14 residues long. Per the germline V gene, CDR1 is MNHEY and CDR2 is SVGEGT. V was shortened by 3 bases and J by 11 bases, with 19 bases between the two germline ends. The CDR3 loop is CASSYREFSAGAFF. The DNA for the CDR3 is TGTGCCAGCAGTTATCGGGAGTTTAGTGCAGGGGCTTTCTTT.

The V gene is TRBV19, the J gene TRBJ2-1, with D possibly being TRBD2 (6 bases). With 2 bases removed from V and 4 bases from J, the gap between germline ends came to 12 bases. CDR3 length: 15 amino acids. Germline V gene data show CDR1 as LNHDA and CDR2 as SQIVND (reference sequence). This CDR3 is CASSILGTGYNEQFF. CDR3 coding DNA: TGTGCCAGTAGTATACTTGGGACTGGTTACAATGAGCAGTTCTTC.

V is TRBV5-5 and J is TRBJ1-3; 7 bases line up with TRBD1. Germline V gene lookup returns CDR1 SGHKS and CDR2 YYEKEE (reference sequence). V gave up 3 bases and J gave up 4 bases; unmatched junction bases: 13. CDR3 length: 17 amino acids. CDR3 DNA sequence: TGTGCCAGCAGCTCCCCCTCCCCCGGGACAGTGGGAAACACCATATATTTT. As protein: CASSSPSPGTVGNTIYF.

This CDR3 is CASSLNRPNTGELFF. The CDR3 nucleotides are TGTGCCAGCAGCTTAAACAGACCGAACACCGGGGAGCTGTTTTTT. This rearrangement joins TRBV7-3 to TRBJ2-2; D remains unclear. This CDR3 comprises 15 residues. The germline V gene has CDR1 SGHTA and CDR2 FQGTGA. Trimming cost V 1 base and J 0 bases, with 6 bases left between them. Full variable domain (remainder filled in from reference TRBV7-3 and TRBJ2-2): GAGVSQTPSNKVTEKGKYVELRCDPISGHTALYWYRQSLGQGPEFLIYFQGTGAADDSGLPNDRFFAVRPEGSVSTLKIQRTERGDSAVYLCASSLNRPNTGELFFGEGSRLTVL.

This clone was picked up a small number of times. The genes are TRBV2 and TRBJ2-7, with D perhaps matching TRBD1 (6 bases). There are 17 residues in the CDR3. Germline-derived CDR1 and CDR2 are SNHLY and FYNNEI. V lost 7 bases, J lost 1 base, and 23 bases lay in between. The DNA for the CDR3 is TGTGCCAGCACCAGGACAGCTCCCTCATCCTTTTCCTACGAGCAGTACGTC. This sequence encodes CASTRTAPSSFSYEQYV.

The rearrangement joins TRBV19 to TRBJ1-2, with D possibly matching TRBD1 (5 bases). V was shortened by 11 bases and J by 9 bases, with 25 bases between the two germline ends. Germline V gene data show CDR1 as LNHDA and CDR2 as SQIVND (reference sequence). CDR3 length: 14 amino acids. The DNA for the CDR3 is TGTGCCTCGGATTGGGGGACGGGAGACTCGAGCTACACCTTC. Translated: CASDWGTGDSSYTF.

The chain is built from TRBV25-1 and TRBJ2-2, with D tentatively TRBD2 (6 bases). V was pared by 1 base and J by 9 bases, with 12 bases between. This CDR3 spans 14 amino acids. Germline assignment: CDR1 MGHDK and CDR2 SYGVNS. The CDR3 spells CASSESGGARELFF. CDR3 in DNA: TGTGCCAGCAGTGAATCTGGCGGGGCTAGGGAGCTGTTTTTT.

This chain links TRBV9 with TRBJ2-1; the D gene is possibly TRBD2 (5 bases). CDR1 is SGDLS and CDR2 is YYNGEE in the germline V gene. V shed 0 bases and J shed 8 bases, with 12 bases lying between them. The CDR3 has 14 residues. CDR3 amino acids: CASSVGGASDEQFF. The DNA for the CDR3 is TGTGCCAGCAGCGTAGGGGGAGCTTCGGATGAGCAGTTCTTC.

The CDR3 spells CATSDRQGGEKLFF. CDR3 bases: TGTGCCACCAGTGATCGACAGGGAGGTGAAAAACTGTTTTTT. The chain uses TRBV24-1 and TRBJ1-4; 7 bases match TRBD1. After removal of 3 bases from V and 7 bases from J, the junction contained 4 bases not matched to a gene. CDR3 size: 14 residues. Germline V gene sequence: CDR1 KGHDR, CDR2 SFDVKD.

This clone was picked up one time. This chain links TRBV5-1 with TRBJ2-1; maybe TRBD2 (5 bases). Trimming removed 0 bases from V and 0 bases from J, with 10 bases in between. This CDR3 is 16 amino acids long. Germline values: CDR1 SGHRS, CDR2 YFSETQ. The CDR3 loop reads CASSLGGISSYNEQFF. CDR3 bases: TGCGCCAGCAGCTTGGGAGGGATCAGCTCCTACAATGAGCAGTTCTTC. Using reference TRBV5-1 and TRBJ2-1 for the parts outside the CDR3, the full variable domain is KAGVTQTPRYLIKTRGQQVTLSCSPISGHRSVSWYQQTPGQGLQFLFEYFSETQRNKGNFPGRFSGRQFSNSRSEMNVSTLELGDSALYLCASSLGGISSYNEQFFGPGTRLTVL.

This sequence joins TRBV12-3 or TRBV12-4 and TRBJ1-1, with D hard to call. The V end was cut by 5 bases, the J end by 8 bases, with 12 bases between. The CDR3 is 12 amino acids. CDR3 sequence: CASSSYKREAFF. CDR3 coding DNA: TGTGCCAGCAGTAGTTACAAAAGAGAAGCTTTCTTT.

The CDR3 is CASSPRTGVTGNTIYF. DNA for the CDR3: TGTGCCAGCTCACCCCGGACAGGAGTTACTGGAAACACCATATATTTT. The V and J genes are TRBV18 and TRBJ1-3; 7 bases map to TRBD1. The V segment lost 3 bases and the J segment 2 bases; nucleotides outside the gene matches: 7. The germline CDR1 and CDR2 sequences are KGHSH and LQKENI. This CDR3 comprises 16 residues.

The gene calls are TRBV27 and TRBJ2-7; 10 bases match TRBD2. There are 15 residues in the CDR3. Germline trimming cut 5 bases from V and 4 bases from J; bases unmatched to any gene: 8. Looked up from germline, CDR1 is MNHEY and CDR2 is SMNVEV (reference sequence). The CDR3 nucleotides read TGTGCCAGCAGTCAGAGCGGGGGGGCGAGGTACGAGCAGTACTTC. This encodes CASSQSGGARYEQYF.

The gene calls are TRBV12-3 or TRBV12-4 and TRBJ2-3; a possible D gene is TRBD2 (5 bases). Trimming left V 7 bases short and J 4 bases short, with 6 bases between. CDR3 size: 11 residues. In nucleotides, the CDR3 is TGTGCCAGCACGGAGGCAGATACGCAGTATTTT. It is translated as CASTEADTQYF.